The clone carrying this TCR beta chain occurred many times. Its antigen is still unknown. The read ends 3 residues shy of where the CDR3 ends; the end is completed using the germline J gene. Sequencing input was equivalent genomic DNA from CVID and controls. Profiling relied on immunoSEQ multiplex PCR, and the TCRdb table lists in-frame clones only, not all of them. Listed for the sample are 50,000 to 70,000 clones, none seen a single time. The source of the sample is a study of T cell clonality in common variable immunodeficiency. Points from the study as a whole: Common variable immunodeficiency TCR beta sequences reportedly had fewer deletions and N-nucleotide insertions.

Caucasian heritage predominated among both patients and controls. Germline CDR1 and CDR2: MDHEN and SYDVKM. V dropped 2 bases and J dropped 8; count of bases not matched to a gene: 5. The CDR3 length is 15 residues. The sequence was obtained from a person aged 18 to 69 in good health. The sample taken for sequencing was peripheral blood mononuclear cells. V usage is TRBV28 and J usage is TRBJ2-2, with TRBD2 matching 10 bases. The CDR3 loop is CASSLSGGAAGELFF. CDR3 bases read: TGTGCCAGCAGTTTAAGCGGGGGGGCTGCTGGGGAG.